These 28 T cell receptor beta chains originate from one sample sequenced in a study of blood T cell repertoires in COVID-19. Here immunoSEQ multiplex PCR was the method, and the copy in TCRdb shows in-frame clones only, minus some. Among about 80,000 clones listed, more than 70% were seen once. Sequencing was carried out using peripheral blood. The origin of the receptors is a woman of 80 years or more with acute or convalescent COVID-19.

The rearrangement links TRBV4-1 to TRBJ2-1; 10 bases align to TRBD2. The germline V gene has CDR1 MGHRA and CDR2 YSYEKL. The CDR3 sequence is 15 residues long. Germline trimming cut 2 bases from V and 5 bases from J; bases unmatched to any gene: 3. This chain's CDR3 is CASSQLGLADNEQFF. In nucleotides, the CDR3 is TGCGCCAGCAGCCAACTTGGACTAGCGGACAATGAGCAGTTCTTC.

The chain uses TRBV2 and TRBJ2-5; 14 positions match TRBD2. The CDR3 runs 18 residues. V was clipped by 6 bases and J by 5 bases; unmatched bases: 14. Germline values: CDR1 SNHLY, CDR2 FYNNEI. As DNA, the CDR3 is TGTGCCAGCAGAAAGGGACTAGCGGGGGCCACCCGATCCGAGACCCAGTACTTC. Translating it yields CASRKGLAGATRSETQYF.

This chain uses TRBV29-1 with TRBJ2-1, with 9 bases identical to TRBD1. V shed 0 bases and J 9 bases; nucleotides not matched to a gene: 3. This CDR3 region has 13 residues. Germline assignment: CDR1 SQVTM and CDR2 ANQGSEA. CDR3 residues: CSVEEGTGIEQFF. As DNA, the CDR3 is TGCAGCGTTGAAGAAGGGACAGGGATTGAGCAGTTCTTC.

The chain links TRBV5-1 to TRBJ2-2; 8 positions match TRBD2. The CDR3 covers 16 residues. The V gene's germline CDR1 is SGHRS and CDR2 YFSETQ. Unmatched junction bases numbered 12, after V lost 4 bases and J lost 7 bases. The CDR3 is CASSLSTGGLDGELFF. CDR3 DNA sequence: TGCGCCAGCAGCCTCTCGACGGGAGGGCTGGACGGGGAGCTGTTTTTT. Complete variable domain (other parts from reference TRBV5-1 and TRBJ2-2): KAGVTQTPRYLIKTRGQQVTLSCSPISGHRSVSWYQQTPGQGLQFLFEYFSETQRNKGNFPGRFSGRQFSNSRSEMNVSTLELGDSALYLCASSLSTGGLDGELFFGEGSRLTVL.

The chain recombines TRBV7-2 with TRBJ1-2; perhaps TRBD1 as D (5 bases). The CDR3 covers 15 residues. CDR1 and CDR2 (germline): SGHTA, FQGNSA. V lost 1 base to trimming and J lost 3 bases, with 12 bases between them. The CDR3 is CASSLDGGDDYGYTF. DNA of the CDR3: TGTGCCAGCAGCTTAGACGGGGGAGATGACTATGGCTACACCTTC.

The chain combines TRBV5-4 with TRBJ2-3, with D perhaps matching TRBD2 (6 bases). The ends were cut back, 1 base at V and 0 bases at J, with 12 bases in the middle. The CDR3 consists of 16 residues. Germline values: CDR1 SGHNT, CDR2 YYREEE (reference sequence). DNA for the CDR3: TGTGCCAGCAGCTTGTTTGTGGGAGGAAGCACAGATACGCAGTATTTT. Protein product: CASSLFVGGSTDTQYF.

J is TRBJ1-1 and V is TRBV6-2 or TRBV6-3; maybe TRBD1 (6 bases). Trimming removed 2 bases from V and 6 bases from J, with 13 bases in between. The CDR3 length is 14 residues. From germline, CDR1 is MNHEY and CDR2 SVGEGT. The DNA of the CDR3 is TGTGCCAGCAGTTACGGGTGGGGGCTTTCTGAAGCTTTCTTT. The encoded protein is CASSYGWGLSEAFF.

CDR3 in DNA: TGTGCCAGCAGCCAAGCCAGACACTCGGTGGACAATGAGCAGTTCTTC. Its protein is CASSQARHSVDNEQFF. The genes are TRBV4-2 and TRBJ2-1; D gene ambiguous. The germline V and J ends were trimmed by 1 base and 5 bases, with 15 bases remaining between them. CDR1 and CDR2 (germline): LGHNA, YNFKEQ. The CDR3 has 16 residues.

The sample holds one count of this clone. The chain joins TRBV19 to TRBJ2-6; D remains ambiguous. Germline V gene data show CDR1 as LNHDA and CDR2 as SQIVND (reference sequence). This CDR3 has 14 residues. V gave up 7 bases and J gave up 8 bases, with 15 bases separating them. This CDR3 reads CASTDTQVPNVLTF. As DNA, the CDR3 is TGTGCCAGTACCGATACCCAGGTGCCCAACGTCCTGACTTTC. Complete variable domain (other parts from reference TRBV19 and TRBJ2-6): DGGITQSPKYLFRKEGQNVTLSCEQNLNHDAMYWYRQDPGQGLRLIYYSQIVNDFQKGDIAEGYSVSREKKESFPLTVTSAQKNPTAFYLCASTDTQVPNVLTFGAGSRLTVL.

The chain employs TRBV27 and TRBJ2-2; D possibly corresponds to TRBD2 (7 bases). CDR1 is MNHEY and CDR2 is SMNVEV in the germline V gene (reference sequence). V was trimmed by 5 bases and J by 5 bases, leaving 21 bases between them. This CDR3 has 17 residues. CDR3 in amino acids: CASSPRSRGARTGELFF. In DNA form, the CDR3 reads TGTGCCAGCAGTCCCCGGTCCCGGGGGGCGAGGACCGGGGAGCTGTTTTTT.

The chain joins TRBV27 to TRBJ2-2; 8 positions match TRBD1. The CDR3 length is 18 residues. Germline CDR1 MNHEY, CDR2 SMNVEV (reference sequence). With V trimmed by 0 bases and J by 4 bases, 10 bases remained unmatched. CDR3 DNA sequence: TGTGCCAGCAGTTTATCGAAGTTGGGACAGGTGACCACCGGGGAGCTGTTTTTT. This codes for CASSLSKLGQVTTGELFF.

A single count supports this clone. The V and J genes are TRBV4-3 and TRBJ2-2; possible D gene TRBD2, 5 bases. There are 16 residues in the CDR3. The V gene lost 1 base and the J gene lost 0 bases, with 9 bases spanning the gap. Germline V gives CDR1 LGHNA, CDR2 YSLEER. CDR3 nucleotide sequence: TGCGCCAGCAGCCAAGTCGGACTTACGAACACCGGGGAGCTGTTTTTT. Its protein product is CASSQVGLTNTGELFF.

The chain carries TRBV7-2 and TRBJ2-7; a weak D match, TRBD2 (6 bases). CDR1 is SGHTA, CDR2 FQGNSA, per germline. This CDR3 contains 16 residues. The germline V and J ends were trimmed by 2 bases and 0 bases, with 14 bases remaining between them. The CDR3 DNA is TGTGCCAGCAGCTTACGGGGCCGGGGGAACTCCTACGAGCAGTACTTC. The encoded protein is CASSLRGRGNSYEQYF. Variable domain in full (rest from reference TRBV7-2 and TRBJ2-7): GAGVSQSPSNKVTEKGKDVELRCDPISGHTALYWYRQSLGQGLEFLIYFQGNSAPDKSGLPSDRFSAERTGGSVSTLTIQRTQQEDSAVYLCASSLRGRGNSYEQYFGPGTRLTVT.

The chain employs TRBV15 and TRBJ1-4, with 8 nucleotides matching TRBD1. This CDR3 has 16 amino acids. The junction had 5 bases not matched to a gene; V was cut back by 3 bases and J by 2 bases. Germline CDR1 LNHNV, CDR2 YYDKDF (reference sequence). The CDR3 nucleotides read TGTGCCACCAGCAGTCGTCGGACAGGGACTAATGAAAAACTGTTTTTT. Its protein product is CATSSRRTGTNEKLFF.

The V gene is TRBV28, the J gene TRBJ1-2, with 7 bases identical to TRBD1. Germline CDR1 and CDR2: MDHEN and SYDVKM. The CDR3 sequence is 15 residues long. V was pared by 5 bases and J by 2 bases, with 8 bases of the junction left unmatched. The CDR3 protein is CASSPTLTGNYGYTF. CDR3 DNA: TGTGCCAGCAGTCCAACCTTGACAGGGAACTATGGCTACACCTTC.

The chain links TRBV10-3 to TRBJ1-2; 8 bases map to TRBD1. This CDR3 is 13 amino acids long. J lost 2 bases, V lost 4 bases, and 0 bases had no gene match. The germline V gene has CDR1 ENHRY and CDR2 SYGVKD. The CDR3 spells CAISGTGNYGYTF. The CDR3 DNA is TGTGCCATCAGTGGGACAGGGAACTATGGCTACACCTTC.

The chain employs TRBV18 and TRBJ2-7; 9 bases are a match to TRBD2. The germline gives CDR1 KGHSH, CDR2 LQKENI. V lost 5 bases, J lost 2 bases, and 7 bases stayed unmatched. The length of the CDR3 is 15 residues. The CDR3: CASSYSTSGTYEQYF. CDR3 DNA: TGTGCCAGCTCATACTCGACTAGCGGTACCTACGAGCAGTACTTC.

The V call is TRBV7-8, the J call TRBJ1-5; D is unclear. V lost 1 base to trimming and J lost 0 bases, with 7 bases between them. The V gene's germline CDR1 is SGHVS and CDR2 FQNEAQ. The CDR3 extends over 15 amino acids. CDR3 sequence (DNA): TGTGCCAGCAGCTTAGGGAGAGATAGCAATCAGCCCCAGCATTTT. Protein product: CASSLGRDSNQPQHF.

The chain carries TRBV6-5 and TRBJ2-1; D is undetermined. The CDR3 covers 13 residues. Trimming left V 0 bases short and J 10 bases short, with 10 bases between. The V gene's germline CDR1 is MNHEY and CDR2 SVGAGI. Here the CDR3 reads CASSYSRIGEQFF. The CDR3 DNA sequence: TGTGCCAGCAGTTACTCGAGGATTGGAGAGCAGTTCTTC.

The V and J genes are TRBV4-3 and TRBJ2-3; 8 nucleotides agree with TRBD2. V shed 0 bases and J 2 bases; nucleotides not matched to a gene: 7. The CDR3 extends over 17 amino acids. Per the germline V gene, CDR1 is LGHNA and CDR2 is YSLEER. The CDR3 bases are TGCGCCAGCAGCCAAGATCAGGGGCGGGGGGCCACAGATACGCAGTATTTT. It is translated as CASSQDQGRGATDTQYF.

The DNA for the CDR3 is TGTGCCAGCAGCCCCGGAGGACGATTCTCTGGGGCCAACGTCCTGACTTTC. This encodes CASSPGGRFSGANVLTF. The chain has TRBV7-2 and TRBJ2-6; tentative D call: TRBD2 (5 bases). The CDR3 extends over 17 amino acids. CDR1 SGHTA and CDR2 FQGNSA come from the germline V gene. V was clipped by 5 bases and J by 0 bases, with 14 bases between them.

The V call is TRBV6-5, the J call TRBJ1-1, with D tentatively TRBD1 (6 bases). V lost 2 bases to trimming and J lost 0 bases, with 13 bases between them. CDR1 and CDR2 from the germline V gene are MNHEY and SVGAGI. The CDR3 contains 16 residues. CDR3 sequence reads: CASSYARGTVNTEAFF. CDR3 nucleotide sequence: TGTGCCAGCAGTTACGCCAGGGGAACGGTGAACACTGAAGCTTTCTTT.

This chain's CDR3 is CASSQAVGSYEQYF. For the CDR3, the DNA is TGCGCCAGCAGCCAAGCAGTTGGTTCCTACGAGCAGTACTTC. The V and J genes are TRBV4-3 and TRBJ2-7, with no clear D. The ends were cut back, 1 base at V and 1 base at J, with 8 bases in the middle. This CDR3 has 14 amino acids. CDR1 and CDR2 from the germline V gene are LGHNA and YSLEER.

The rearrangement links TRBV19 to TRBJ1-3; no clear D. This CDR3 has 13 residues. Trimming took off 1 base at V and 7 bases at J, with 8 bases between the two ends. Per germline, CDR1 LNHDA and CDR2 SQIVND (reference sequence). The CDR3: CASSIVGRNTIYF. The CDR3, as DNA: TGTGCCAGTAGTATAGTAGGGAGGAACACCATATATTTT.

This chain joins TRBV7-2 and TRBJ1-1; D ambiguous. The CDR3 consists of 11 residues. Germline V CDR1 and CDR2: SGHTA, FQGNSA. V shed 2 bases and J shed 5 bases, with 3 bases lying between them. This CDR3 is CASSLRTEAFF. CDR3 DNA: TGTGCCAGCAGCTTACGGACTGAAGCTTTCTTT.

V gene TRBV30 combines with J gene TRBJ1-2; D is undetermined. Between the trimmed V and J ends, which lost 4 bases and 8 bases, there was a span of 14 bases. Germline assignment: CDR1 GTSNPN and CDR2 SVGIG (reference sequence). CDR3 size: 12 residues. The CDR3 is CAWTKGTSGYTF. The CDR3 coding sequence is TGTGCCTGGACAAAAGGAACTAGCGGCTACACCTTC.

The rearrangement uses TRBV27 and TRBJ1-1; D ambiguous. Germline CDR1 and CDR2: MNHEY and SMNVEV (reference sequence). The CDR3 contains 14 residues. V dropped 5 bases and J dropped 1 base, with 11 bases sitting between them. The CDR3 spells CASSPRVQNTEAFF. The DNA for the CDR3 is TGTGCCAGCAGTCCCCGGGTCCAGAACACTGAAGCTTTCTTT.

Only one count was recorded for this clone. This chain links TRBV10-3 with TRBJ1-3, with D unresolved. Germline-derived CDR1 and CDR2 are ENHRY and SYGVKD. This CDR3 spans 15 amino acids. V lost 3 bases to trimming and J lost 0 bases, with 9 bases between them. The CDR3 reads CAISDGGSSGNTIYF. In nucleotides, the CDR3 is TGTGCCATCAGTGATGGAGGTAGCTCTGGAAACACCATATATTTT.